A selection of T cell receptor beta chains follows, all from one sample in a study of T cells of healthy individuals. MiXCR, applied by TCRdb to the 5' RACE reads, yields one record per CDR3 protein. The sample holds nearly 100,000 distinct CDR3 sequences, roughly a sixth seen once. These receptors came from a human donor in good health. CDR3s include the opening cysteine and the closing phenylalanine or tryptophan. Fields, in order: CDR3 DNA, CDR3 protein, V gene, clone size, J gene, D gene. The D gene is left open where the match is weak. Part of the rows lack a size; the others show once, few, many or a class for expanded clones.

TGTGCCAGCAGGCCAATCACGGGGAACACTGAAGCTTTCTTT,CASRPITGNTEAFF,TRBV6-2/TRBV6-3,-,TRBJ1-1,-
TGCAGTGCTAGAGATAACCTAGCGGGGATCGGTGAGACCCAGTACTTC,CSARDNLAGIGETQYF,TRBV20-1,many,TRBJ2-5,TRBD2
TGTGCCAGCAGCCCTGCGGGGACTGGAAACACCATATATTTT,CASSPAGTGNTIYF,TRBV6-5,-,TRBJ1-3,-
TGTGCCAGCAGGCGGATCCGGGACAGATACACCGGGGAGCTGTTTTTT,CASRRIRDRYTGELFF,TRBV3-1,-,TRBJ2-2,TRBD1
TGCAGTGCGATACTAGCGGGAGGGGTCAATGAGCAGTTCTTC,CSAILAGGVNEQFF,TRBV20-1,-,TRBJ2-1,TRBD2
TGTGCCTGGAGTGTACGGACATCAGCCACAAATACGCAGTATTTT,CAWSVRTSATNTQYF,TRBV30,few,TRBJ2-3,-
TGTGCCAGCAGACCCAGGCTAGATACGCAGTATTTT,CASRPRLDTQYF,TRBV6-1,-,TRBJ2-3,-
TGTGCCAGCAGCTTAAGCCCCTTACAGAACGTCGGCACCGGGGAGCTGTTTTTT,CASSLSPLQNVGTGELFF,TRBV7-3,few,TRBJ2-2,-
TGTGCCAGCAGTCTGCCCCCGGGAACTCCTGGAAACACCATATATTTT,CASSLPPGTPGNTIYF,TRBV28,few,TRBJ1-3,-
TGTGCCAGCAGTTTTGAGTTACAAATCATTAGTTACAATGAGCAGTTCTTC,CASSFELQIISYNEQFF,TRBV12-3/TRBV12-4,few,TRBJ2-1,-
TGTGCCAGCAGTTACTTAGCGGACAGGGGGTCCGGCTACACCTTC,CASSYLADRGSGYTF,TRBV6-5,-,TRBJ1-2,TRBD1
TGTGCCAGCAGCCCGGACAGGGCTGGAAACACCATATATTTT,CASSPDRAGNTIYF,TRBV7-2,many,TRBJ1-3,TRBD1
TGTGCCAGCAGTTTGGTCCAGGGGGCTGTTGGAGATACGCAGTATTTT,CASSLVQGAVGDTQYF,TRBV27,many,TRBJ2-3,TRBD1
TGTGCCAGCAGTGAAAGGTTTCGGACGGGGCGAGACTCTGAAGCTTTCTTT,CASSERFRTGRDSEAFF,TRBV2,-,TRBJ1-1,-
TGCGCCAGCACTCCGACAGGGAGTAACTATGGCTACACCTTC,CASTPTGSNYGYTF,TRBV5-1,-,TRBJ1-2,TRBD1
TGCGCCAGCAGCTTGGGCGGGGGAGGATACAATGAGCAGTTCTTC,CASSLGGGGYNEQFF,TRBV5-1,-,TRBJ2-1,TRBD2
TGTGCCAGCAGCCAAACGACACTTATGAACACTGAAGCTTTCTTT,CASSQTTLMNTEAFF,TRBV4-2,-,TRBJ1-1,-
TGTGCCAGCAGCTTCGCTACAGGGGGGTATGGCTACACCTTC,CASSFATGGYGYTF,TRBV7-2,many,TRBJ1-2,TRBD1
TGCGCCAGCAGCCAAGATCGCAGGGGGCAAGAGACCCAGTACTTC,CASSQDRRGQETQYF,TRBV4-3,-,TRBJ2-5,TRBD1
TGTGCCAGCAACAACCCCAGGGGGCTTTACGAGCAGTACTTC,CASNNPRGLYEQYF,TRBV6-6,few,TRBJ2-7,TRBD1
TGTGCCAGCAGAGTTCTAGTGACCGGGGAGCTGTTTTTT,CASRVLVTGELFF,TRBV6-1,-,TRBJ2-2,-
TGCGCCAGCAGCCAAGATCTTGAGGGTTACGAGCAGTACTTC,CASSQDLEGYEQYF,TRBV4-3,-,TRBJ2-7,-
TGCAGTGCTAAGGGGCAGACACAAGAGACCCAGTACTTC,CSAKGQTQETQYF,TRBV20-1,-,TRBJ2-5,-
TGTGCCAGCAGCTACGGGTTCGCTGGCGAGCAGTACTTC,CASSYGFAGEQYF,TRBV7-2,-,TRBJ2-7,-
TGCAGTGCGACCCCCCGGGGGATCAATGAGCAGTTCTTC,CSATPRGINEQFF,TRBV20-1,-,TRBJ2-1,-
TGTGCCAGCAGCTTACTCTCAGGAATTGACTATGGCTACACCTTC,CASSLLSGIDYGYTF,TRBV7-8,-,TRBJ1-2,-
TGTGCCAGCAGCGCGGGAGTTTCTGGCGGGGAGCTGTTTTTT,CASSAGVSGGELFF,TRBV6-4,-,TRBJ2-2,TRBD2
TGTGCCAGCAGTTTGCTGGGAAGGAACACTGAAGCTTTCTTT,CASSLLGRNTEAFF,TRBV28,-,TRBJ1-1,-
TGTGCCATCATGGGGACAGGGATAGATACGCAGTATTTT,CAIMGTGIDTQYF,TRBV10-3,-,TRBJ2-3,TRBD1
TGTGCCAGCAGTTTAGGACTCGGGGGTCAGGGGAAAGGCTACACCTTC,CASSLGLGGQGKGYTF,TRBV28,few,TRBJ1-2,-
TGCGCCAGCAGCTTGGACAGGGTGGGATACGAGCAGTACTTC,CASSLDRVGYEQYF,TRBV5-1,few,TRBJ2-7,-
TGTGCCAGCAGCGAGTACAATGAGCAGTTCTTC,CASSEYNEQFF,TRBV7-3,many,TRBJ2-1,-
TGTGCCAGCAGCGCCCCAGCGGGGGTTACCTACGAGCAGTACTTC,CASSAPAGVTYEQYF,TRBV6-2/TRBV6-3,-,TRBJ2-7,TRBD2
TGTGCCAGCAGCCGAAGGACTAGCGGAGACAATGAGCAGTTCTTC,CASSRRTSGDNEQFF,TRBV11-3,many,TRBJ2-1,TRBD2
TGTGCCAGCAGCTTGTATCAGGGGCGGGAGCAGTACTTC,CASSLYQGREQYF,TRBV5-6,-,TRBJ2-7,-
TGCAGTGCTAGAGATGTTCGGCTAGCGGACACCGGGGAGCTGTTTTTT,CSARDVRLADTGELFF,TRBV20-1,-,TRBJ2-2,TRBD2
TGTGCCAGCAGCTTAATTCCACTCGGTGGTCAGCCCCAGCATTTT,CASSLIPLGGQPQHF,TRBV7-8,many,TRBJ1-5,-
TGCAGTGCTAGAGAGGGGGGCGCTTATGAAAAACTGTTTTTT,CSAREGGAYEKLFF,TRBV20-1,-,TRBJ1-4,-
TGTGCCAGCAACCGAGGGGGGTCCTACGAGCAGTACTTC,CASNRGGSYEQYF,TRBV12-3/TRBV12-4,-,TRBJ2-7,-
TGTGCCAGCAGCTACGTAGGCGAGCAGTACTTC,CASSYVGEQYF,TRBV6-6,-,TRBJ2-7,-
TGTGCCAGCAGCCAAGGACGCGCTGAGCAGTTCTTC,CASSQGRAEQFF,TRBV6-2/TRBV6-3,many,TRBJ2-1,-
TGTGCCAGCAGCTCTAACAGCGGGAGTTGGTATGGGTCCTACAATGAGCAGTTCTTC,CASSSNSGSWYGSYNEQFF,TRBV5-5,many,TRBJ2-1,TRBD2
TGCGCCAGCAGCCAAGATTGGAGGAGGGAGCAGTACTTC,CASSQDWRREQYF,TRBV4-1,many,TRBJ2-7,-
TGTGCCAGCAGCTTGGCGACAGCGAACACTGAAGCTTTCTTT,CASSLATANTEAFF,TRBV5-5,-,TRBJ1-1,-
TGTGCCAGCCAGGACAGGGGCGGCGGCTACACCTTC,CASQDRGGGYTF,TRBV12-3/TRBV12-4,-,TRBJ1-2,TRBD1